The source of this T cell receptor beta chain is a study of identical twins. Study-wide points: Zero-insertion analyses could be partly confounded by invariant MAIT and iNKT cells. Cord blood beta clonotypes that were abundant carried fewer insertions, and memory repertoires showed no such trend. Out-of-frame alpha sequences common to twins exhibited a surplus of low generation probability.

The authors used template switching to add a universal primer site and gave cDNA unique molecular identifiers. TCRdb independently ran MiXCR on the 5' RACE reads; one entry per CDR3 protein. The repertoire includes 1.5 million to 2 million distinct CDR3 sequences, more than 30% of them detected once, and less than 0.35% sits in the top ten. Trimming cost V 11 bases and J 0 bases, with 13 bases left between them. Germline CDR1 reads SNHLY; CDR2 reads FYNNEI. The CDR3 is 14 amino acids. About this clonotype: What it recognizes is unknown.

What was sequenced was cord blood. This TCR came from a newborn girl in good health. The chain uses TRBV2 and TRBJ2-2; D may be TRBD2 (5 bases). The CDR3: CASLRLTNTGELFF. Here the CDR3 DNA reads TGTGCCTCACTCCGACTAACGAACACCGGGGAGCTGTTTTTT.